The sequence of this T cell receptor beta chain was determined in a study of T cells in Graves' hyperthyroidism and ophthalmopathy. Whole-study findings and limits: From stable hyperthyroidism, ophthalmopathy was separated by a 13 V-J model.

Hyperthyroidism was newly diagnosed in patients aged 18 to 65 (duration under 2 months). PBMCs were obtained from 9 to 10 ml fresh peripheral blood. CDR1 is MNHNS, CDR2 SASEGT, per germline. V lost 5 bases and J lost 3; bases outside the gene matches: 12. The CDR3 covers 16 residues. Concerning this clonotype itself: The target antigen is unknown.

The investigators amplified TCR beta CDR3 regions from RNA transcripts. When the TCR CDR3 underwent first-round RT-PCR, the HTBI primer set was used. TCRdb independently ran MiXCR on the multiplex PCR reads; one entry per CDR3 protein. The table includes some 510,000 distinct CDR3 sequences, around 20% detected once. The J gene is TRBJ1-2, the V gene TRBV6-1; 7 bases agree with TRBD1. Source material: blood. The receptor was derived from a man aged 18-30 years with Graves' hyperthyroidism. CDR3 DNA sequence: TGTGCCAGCAGTCCCCCCCCAGGGGGGAATGACTATGGCTACACCTTC. As protein: CASSPPPGGNDYGYTF.